This TCR beta chain comes out of a study of blood T cell repertoires in COVID-19. At the level of the study: Sample material is recorded as cDNA or gDNA derived from T cells, B-cell-depleted T cells, or PBMCs.

In the authors' methods: Estimation of nucleated cell counts relied on the amplification of reference gene primers. TCRdb's copy holds only in-frame clones and misses some; the assay was immunoSEQ multiplex PCR. V, J and clone size are taken as reported in that table, and D and trimming were inferred from the DNA itself. In the table there are fewer than 250,000 clones, more than 85% of which are singletons. Germline assignment: CDR1 SGHAT and CDR2 FQNNGV. The length of the CDR3 is 12 residues. V was pared by 8 bases and J by 5 bases, with 5 bases of the junction left unmatched. Cohort assignment relied on participant-reported clinical history.

V gene TRBV11-2 combines with J gene TRBJ2-5, with 7 nucleotides matching TRBD2. The sequence came from a woman aged 40 to 50 in a cohort exposed to, infected with or recovered from COVID-19 (not recorded which). Sequencing used PBMCs or T cells enriched from blood (not recorded which). The CDR3 here is CASGGGGETQYF. CDR3 bases: TGTGCCAGCGGCGGGGGAGGGGAGACCCAGTACTTC.